A single sample gave rise to the 13 T cell receptor beta chains below, sequenced in a study of blood T cell repertoires in COVID-19. TCRdb's table, derived via immunoSEQ multiplex PCR, lists solely in-frame clones and lacks some. Of about 72,000 clones listed, approximately 90% were seen once; the top ten hold 4.8%. Sequencing was done on a sample of peripheral blood. Every receptor here comes from a woman aged 55-69 years with active COVID-19.

The rearrangement uses TRBV27 and TRBJ2-1, with 9 bases aligning to TRBD2. V lost 6 bases, J lost 6 bases, and 9 bases stayed unmatched. The germline V gene encodes CDR1 MNHEY and CDR2 SMNVEV (reference sequence). The CDR3 consists of 15 residues. CDR3 loop: CASRSIAGVGNEQFF. The CDR3 DNA follows: TGTGCCAGCAGATCGATAGCGGGAGTAGGCAATGAGCAGTTCTTC.

The genes are TRBV3-1 (or the pseudogene TRBV3-2) and TRBJ2-7; D possibly corresponds to TRBD2 (6 bases). Between the trimmed V and J ends, which lost 1 base and 6 bases, there was a span of 16 bases. CDR3 length equals 15 residues. CDR1 and CDR2 from the germline V gene are LGHDT and YNNKEL (reference sequence). The CDR3 sequence: CASSQGLAGGLEQYF. CDR3 nucleotide sequence: TGTGCCAGCAGCCAAGGCCTTGCAGGAGGGCTCGAGCAGTACTTC.

The chain has TRBV28 and TRBJ2-3; D gene uncertain. Germline lookup yields CDR1 MDHEN and CDR2 SYDVKM. The CDR3 has 14 residues. V was trimmed by 2 bases and J by 0 bases, leaving 6 bases between them. The CDR3 here is CASSLAGSTDTQYF. CDR3 DNA sequence: TGTGCCAGCAGTTTAGCAGGTAGCACAGATACGCAGTATTTT.

V usage is TRBV10-2 and J usage is TRBJ2-7, with D maybe TRBD1 (6 bases). V lost 4 bases and J lost 2, with 12 bases in between. The CDR3 covers 14 residues. The germline V gene has CDR1 WSHSY and CDR2 SAAADI. CDR3 residues: CASSVPGQPYEQYF. CDR3 bases: TGCGCCAGCAGTGTCCCGGGACAACCCTACGAGCAGTACTTC.

This sequence joins TRBV14 and TRBJ2-3; D is unclear. Germline V lookup: CDR1 SGHDN, CDR2 FVKESK. Trimming pared 4 bases from V and 0 bases from J, leaving 14 bases between. There are 16 residues in the CDR3. The CDR3 bases are TGTGCCAGCAGCCGAGCAGGTATTCCTAGCACAGATACGCAGTATTTT. Protein sequence: CASSRAGIPSTDTQYF.

The gene calls are TRBV5-1 and TRBJ1-4; D might be TRBD1 (5 bases). Germline lookup yields CDR1 SGHRS and CDR2 YFSETQ. This CDR3 comprises 14 residues. V was shortened by 6 bases and J by 10 bases, with 19 bases between the two germline ends. CDR3 DNA sequence: TGCGCCAGCACTCGCGACACGGGCCAGGGAAAACTGTTTTTT. Protein sequence: CASTRDTGQGKLFF.

This clone was picked up one time. The chain joins TRBV28 to TRBJ1-5, with D possibly being TRBD1 (6 bases). V shed 5 bases and J shed 0 bases, with 11 bases lying between them. CDR1 is MDHEN, CDR2 SYDVKM, per germline. This CDR3 contains 15 residues. This chain's CDR3 is CASSPWTDSNQPQHF. The CDR3 region has the DNA TGTGCCAGCAGTCCATGGACAGATAGCAATCAGCCCCAGCATTTT. Based on the CDR3 plus reference TRBV28 and TRBJ1-5, the full variable domain is DVKVTQSSRYLVKRTGEKVFLECVQDMDHENMFWYRQDPGLGLRLIYFSYDVKMKEKGDIPEGYSVSREKKERFSLILESASTNQTSMYLCASSPWTDSNQPQHFGDGTRLSIL.

The V and J genes are TRBV10-1 and TRBJ1-5; no clear D gene. The V gene's germline CDR1 is WNHNN and CDR2 SYGVQD (reference sequence). With 5 bases removed from V and 2 bases from J, the gap between germline ends came to 7 bases. This CDR3 contains 13 residues. DNA for the CDR3: TGCGCCAGCAGTAGTCGGGGCAATCAGCCCCAGCATTTT. Its translation is CASSSRGNQPQHF.

This clone was seen just once. The chain combines TRBV18 with TRBJ2-5; D ambiguous. The germline gives CDR1 KGHSH, CDR2 LQKENI. The V gene lost 2 bases and the J gene lost 2 bases, with 6 bases spanning the gap. The CDR3 spans 13 residues. The CDR3 sequence: CASSPARQETQYF. CDR3 DNA sequence: TGTGCCAGCTCACCAGCCAGACAAGAGACCCAGTACTTC.

The chain uses TRBV7-2 and TRBJ2-7, with D possibly being TRBD2 (6 bases). The germline gives CDR1 SGHTA, CDR2 FQGNSA. The CDR3 length is 12 residues. The V end lost 5 bases, the J end lost 9 bases, and 14 bases lay between the germline ends. The CDR3 DNA reads as TGTGCCAGCAGCAACCGGGAGAATCGGCAGTACTTC. It yields the protein CASSNRENRQYF.

This sequence joins TRBV19 and TRBJ1-2, with TRBD1 matching over 7 bases. The CDR3 consists of 14 residues. CDR1 and CDR2 from the germline V gene are LNHDA and SQIVND (reference sequence). The junction had 5 bases not matched to a gene; V was cut back by 5 bases and J by 2 bases. The CDR3 here is CASSALRGNYGYTF. CDR3 nucleotide sequence: TGTGCCAGTAGTGCGCTCAGGGGGAACTATGGCTACACCTTC.

The chain is built from TRBV6-5 and TRBJ1-5; TRBD1 is a possible D gene (5 bases). The CDR3 totals 14 residues. The ends were cut back, 6 bases at V and 4 bases at J, with 13 bases in the middle. CDR1 and CDR2 from the germline V gene are MNHEY and SVGAGI. In DNA, the CDR3 is TGTGCCAGCAGCTTGACAGTCCTTAATCAGCCCCAGCATTTT. It translates to CASSLTVLNQPQHF.

J is TRBJ1-2 and V is TRBV7-9, with D maybe TRBD1 (5 bases). V was shortened by 5 bases and J by 8 bases, with 12 bases between the two germline ends. CDR3 size: 12 residues. Germline V gene sequence: CDR1 SEHNR, CDR2 FQNEAQ (reference sequence). The CDR3 nucleotides read TGTGCCAGCAGCGACACAGGATTAGGCTACACCTTC. As protein: CASSDTGLGYTF. The full variable domain, rest sourced from reference TRBV7-9 and TRBJ1-2, is DTGVSQNPRHKITKRGQNVTFRCDPISEHNRLYWYRQTLGQGPEFLTYFQNEAQLEKSRLLSDRFSAERPKGSFSTLEIQRTEQGDSAMYLCASSDTGLGYTFGSGTRLTVV.